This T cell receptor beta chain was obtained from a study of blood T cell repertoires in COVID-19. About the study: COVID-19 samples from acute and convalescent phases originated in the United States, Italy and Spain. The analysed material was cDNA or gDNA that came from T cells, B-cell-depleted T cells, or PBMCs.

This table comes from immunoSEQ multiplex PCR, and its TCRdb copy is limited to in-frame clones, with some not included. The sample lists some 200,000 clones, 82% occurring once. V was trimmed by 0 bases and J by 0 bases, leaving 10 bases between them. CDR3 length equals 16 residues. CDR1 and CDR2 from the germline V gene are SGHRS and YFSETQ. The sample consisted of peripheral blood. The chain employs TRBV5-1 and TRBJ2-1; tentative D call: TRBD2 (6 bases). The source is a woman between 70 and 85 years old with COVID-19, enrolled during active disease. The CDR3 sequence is CASSLEVGGSYNEQFF. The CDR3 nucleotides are TGCGCCAGCAGCTTGGAGGTGGGAGGCTCCTACAATGAGCAGTTCTTC. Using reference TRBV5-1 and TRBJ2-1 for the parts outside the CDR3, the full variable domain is KAGVTQTPRYLIKTRGQQVTLSCSPISGHRSVSWYQQTPGQGLQFLFEYFSETQRNKGNFPGRFSGRQFSNSRSEMNVSTLELGDSALYLCASSLEVGGSYNEQFFGPGTRLTVL.